Following are 12 T cell receptor beta chains from one sample sequenced in a study of T cells in narcolepsy. Libraries were prepared by immunoSEQ multiplex PCR; TCRdb keeps only in-frame clonotypes and omits some of them. The profile covers under 40,000 clones, with around four fifths appearing a single time and about 0.64% taken by the ten largest. The sequencing sample was made of memory (CD45RA-) CD4+ T cells from blood. These receptors were taken from a human donor in good health.

This chain uses TRBV7-2 with TRBJ2-7; D not certain. The germline V gene encodes CDR1 SGHTA and CDR2 FQGNSA. V lost 5 bases and J lost 4, with 6 bases in between. The CDR3 has 11 amino acids. CDR3 in amino acids: CASSDRYEQYF. The CDR3 nucleotides read TGTGCCAGCAGCGATAGATACGAGCAGTACTTC.

The V and J genes are TRBV30 and TRBJ2-1, with 8 nucleotides matching TRBD2. J was trimmed by 4 bases and V by 2 bases; bases with no gene match: 4. The germline V gene encodes CDR1 GTSNPN and CDR2 SVGIG (reference sequence). This CDR3 region has 14 residues. The CDR3 sequence: CAWSRRGEYNEQFF. CDR3 nucleotides: TGTGCCTGGAGTAGGCGGGGGGAATACAATGAGCAGTTCTTC.

The V call is TRBV20-1, the J call TRBJ2-3; perhaps TRBD2 as D (5 bases). Trimming shortened V by 4 bases and J by 5 bases, and 7 bases separated the two germline ends. This CDR3 region has 11 residues. Germline CDR1 is DFQATT and CDR2 is SNEGSKA (reference sequence). The CDR3 nucleotides are TGCAGTGCTACCGCGGGAGATACGCAGTATTTT. This codes for CSATAGDTQYF.

The genes are TRBV28 and TRBJ1-5, with D hard to call. CDR1 and CDR2 (germline): MDHEN, SYDVKM. Between the trimmed V and J ends, which lost 2 bases and 0 bases, there was a span of 8 bases. The CDR3 is made up of 15 amino acids. CDR3 sequence reads: CASSLGHPSNQPQHF. The CDR3, as DNA: TGTGCCAGCAGTTTAGGGCATCCTAGCAATCAGCCCCAGCATTTT.

J is TRBJ2-6 and V is TRBV27; D unresolved. Germline loops: CDR1 MNHEY, CDR2 SMNVEV (reference sequence). V was cut by 3 bases and J by 0 bases, with 12 bases left in between. This CDR3 region has 17 residues. For the CDR3, the DNA is TGTGCCAGCAGTTTCCTACGGTCCGGCTCTGGGGCCAACGTCCTGACTTTC. Translated: CASSFLRSGSGANVLTF.

The V and J genes are TRBV5-6 and TRBJ1-2; D gene ambiguous. The germline V and J ends were trimmed by 2 bases and 0 bases, with 5 bases remaining between them. Germline CDR1 SGHDT, CDR2 YYEEEE. The CDR3 is 13 amino acids. The CDR3 nucleotides are TGTGCCAGCAGCTTCGGAGCTAACTATGGCTACACCTTC. Amino acid sequence: CASSFGANYGYTF.

The chain carries TRBV6-5 and TRBJ1-5; D gene unclear. The CDR3 has 13 residues. The germline V gene encodes CDR1 MNHEY and CDR2 SVGAGI. V was clipped by 6 bases and J by 6 bases, with 12 bases between them. CDR3 sequence: CASSLLGSQPQHF. For the CDR3, the DNA is TGTGCCAGCAGCCTGTTGGGGAGTCAGCCCCAGCATTTT.

CDR3 in amino acids: CASSLVFPNTGELFF. Written as DNA, the CDR3 is TGTGCCAGCAGTTTAGTATTCCCGAACACCGGGGAGCTGTTTTTT. J is TRBJ2-2 and V is TRBV6-1; D is uncertain. V was pared by 5 bases and J by 0 bases, with 10 bases between. Germline CDR1 reads MNHNS; CDR2 reads SASEGT. The CDR3 is 15 residues long.

On this clone itself: This sample also contains other DNA sequences that code for the same CDR3. The chain employs TRBV27 and TRBJ1-6, with D hard to call. The CDR3 totals 13 residues. CDR1 is MNHEY and CDR2 is SMNVEV in the germline V gene (reference sequence). V was trimmed by 7 bases and J by 4 bases, leaving 8 bases between them. CDR3 sequence reads: CASKGSYNSPLHF. CDR3 in DNA: TGTGCCAGCAAGGGATCTTATAATTCACCCCTCCACTTT.

The V call is TRBV19, the J call TRBJ2-3; TRBD1 matches 7 bases. The length of the CDR3 is 13 residues. V trimming: 8 bases; J trimming: 3 bases; junction bases outside the gene matches: 5. Germline V gene data show CDR1 as LNHDA and CDR2 as SQIVND (reference sequence). Written as DNA, the CDR3 is TGTGCCAGTGGACCACAGGGGACAGATACGCAGTATTTT. It yields the protein CASGPQGTDTQYF.

This clone counts as medium-sized (0.01 to 0.1%). The chain has TRBV2 and TRBJ2-7; 7 nucleotides align to TRBD1. CDR1 is SNHLY, CDR2 FYNNEI, per germline. This CDR3 has 14 amino acids. The V segment lost 7 bases and the J segment 6 bases; nucleotides outside the gene matches: 12. CDR3 region: CASTSGTVLREQYF. The DNA of the CDR3 is TGTGCCAGCACCTCAGGGACAGTCCTACGCGAGCAGTACTTC. The full variable domain, with the rest looked up from reference TRBV2 and TRBJ2-7, is EPEVTQTPSHQVTQMGQEVILRCVPISNHLYFYWYRQILGQKVEFLVSFYNNEISEKSEIFDDQFSVERPDGSNFTLKIRSTKLEDSAMYFCASTSGTVLREQYFGPGTRLTVT.

The chain recombines TRBV5-6 with TRBJ2-2, with D perhaps TRBD1 or TRBD2 (5 bases each). V lost 7 bases, J lost 1 base, and 20 bases lay in between. In germline, CDR1 is SGHDT, CDR2 YYEEEE. This CDR3 contains 17 residues. The CDR3 sequence: CASENMPGRENTGELFF. The DNA of the CDR3 is TGTGCCAGCGAGAACATGCCGGGACGGGAGAACACCGGGGAGCTGTTTTTT.